The 2 T cell receptor beta chains listed next were all sequenced from one sample in a study of T cell changes during pregnancy in multiple sclerosis. TCRdb's copy holds only in-frame clones and misses some; the assay was immunoSEQ multiplex PCR. The sample lists tens of thousands of clones, more than 90% occurring once. The specimen was peripheral blood, collected in the first trimester of pregnancy. The receptor set was obtained from a female donor with multiple sclerosis, enrolled in a pregnancy study.

The chain couples TRBV6-5 to TRBJ1-2, with D possibly TRBD1 on 6 matching bases. V shed 4 bases and J shed 6 bases, with 12 bases lying between them. This CDR3 region has 13 residues. Germline CDR1 MNHEY, CDR2 SVGAGI. The CDR3 DNA sequence: TGTGCCAGCAGTTTGACAGGAAGTGATGGCTACACCTTC. Encoded protein: CASSLTGSDGYTF.

The genes are TRBV9 and TRBJ2-4; D ambiguous. V dropped 0 bases and J dropped 5 bases, with 15 bases sitting between them. CDR1 and CDR2 from the germline V gene are SGDLS and YYNGEE. CDR3 size: 16 residues. CDR3 loop: CASSVAPLEAQNIQYF. Written as DNA, the CDR3 is TGTGCCAGCAGCGTAGCCCCTCTCGAGGCCCAAAACATTCAGTACTTC.